This TCR beta chain was profiled in a study of multiple sclerosis patients with progressive multifocal leukoencephalopathy. Germline CDR1 reads GTSNPN; CDR2 reads SVGIG (reference sequence). Trimming pared 4 bases from V and 10 bases from J, leaving 22 bases between. The CDR3 runs 15 residues. Time point in this sample: time of PML onset. Natalizumab-treated patients developed PML between roughly 15 and 60 months into natalizumab therapy. Prior interferon beta treatment was universal, and the PML patients were all female. T3 refers to blood collected at the onset of PML. Points from the study as a whole: It is unclear whether the findings reflect JC virus infection or general immunocompromise.

Assay: immunoSEQ multiplex PCR; the TCRdb copy retains only in-frame clones and omits some. The table shows approximately 30,000 clones, with 80% to 90% occurring only once. A note on this clone: What it recognizes is unknown.

The sequencing here drew on PBMCs, taken from a patient treated with natalizumab. The chain combines TRBV30 with TRBJ1-4, with unresolved D. The TCR was taken from a woman in her 40s with progressive multifocal leukoencephalopathy. Here the CDR3 DNA reads TGTGCCTGGACACCAGGCCCAATGGAGTCTGCAAAACTGTTTTTT. Amino acid sequence: CAWTPGPMESAKLFF.